This TCR beta chain came from a study of blood T cell repertoires in COVID-19. At the level of the study: T cells, B-cell-depleted T cells, or PBMCs supplied cDNA or gDNA.

Profiling relied on immunoSEQ multiplex PCR, and the TCRdb table lists in-frame clones only, not all of them. The sample has under 60,000 clones, roughly 84% seen once. Germline assignment: CDR1 SGHAT and CDR2 FQNNGV. This CDR3 comprises 13 residues. V was trimmed by 5 bases and J by 0 bases, leaving 7 bases between them. On this clone: The same CDR3 also results from other DNA sequences found in this sample.

The sequenced sample was peripheral blood. The TCR sequence derives from a man between 25 and 39 years old with COVID-19, enrolled during active disease. J is TRBJ1-1 and V is TRBV11-2; D not certain. DNA of the CDR3: TGTGCCAGCAGCCTTGGAGTGAACACTGAAGCTTTCTTT. This translates into CASSLGVNTEAFF.